These T cell receptor beta chains were read from a single sample in a study of CD8+ T cells in alopecia areata. Here immunoSEQ multiplex PCR was the method, and the copy in TCRdb shows in-frame clones only, minus some. The table has hundreds of thousands of clones, 50% to 65% seen once; the top ten hold roughly 0.47%. Specimen: CD4+ T cells sorted from blood, collected at week 0. Receptors originate from a human donor with alopecia areata. CDR3s include the opening cysteine and the closing phenylalanine or tryptophan. D genes are given only for firm matches. Rows give clone size only sometimes, using once, few, many, or a class for an expanded clone.

CDR3aa	CDR3nt	abundance	j_gene	v_gene	d_gene
CASSQERDRAGGYTF	TGCGCCAGCAGCCAAGAGAGGGACAGGGCAGGGGGCTACACCTTC	-	TRBJ1-2	TRBV4-1	TRBD1
CAWTLRWVDGYTF	TGTGCCTGGACCCTGCGGTGGGTAGACGGCTACACCTTC	-	TRBJ1-2	TRBV30	-
CSVVGAHEQYF	TGCAGCGTTGTCGGGGCGCACGAGCAGTACTTC	-	TRBJ2-7	TRBV29-1	-
CASKPQGGNQPQHF	TGTGCCAGCAAGCCACAGGGGGGGAATCAGCCCCAGCATTTT	few	TRBJ1-5	TRBV27	TRBD1
CASSPYEQYF	TGTGCCAGCAGCCCGTACGAGCAGTACTTC	few	TRBJ2-7	TRBV7-9	-
CASRSINRGEQYF	TGTGCCAGCAGATCTATCAACAGGGGCGAGCAGTACTTC	-	TRBJ2-7	TRBV6-5	TRBD1
CSVGDYEQYF	TGCAGCGTTGGAGACTACGAGCAGTACTTC	few	TRBJ2-7	TRBV29-1	-
CASSLEAGNPVWYF	TGTGCCAGCAGCTTAGAGGCAGGGAACCCGGTGTGGTACTTC	-	TRBJ2-7	TRBV7-6	-
CASSLEGSYYGYTF	TGCGCCAGCAGCTTGGAGGGCAGCTACTATGGCTACACCTTC	-	TRBJ1-2	TRBV5-1	-
CASSYETSGGNEQFF	TGTGCCAGCAGTTACGAGACTAGTGGTGGCAATGAGCAGTTCTTC	-	TRBJ2-1	TRBV6-5	-
CATNVGTDTQYF	TGTGCCACAAACGTAGGTACAGATACGCAGTATTTT	-	TRBJ2-3	TRBV10-3	-
CASSQSVTATYEQYF	TGTGCCAGCAGCCAATCAGTGACCGCGACCTACGAGCAGTACTTC	-	TRBJ2-7	TRBV16	-
CASSLVRDEDTQYF	TGCGCCAGCAGCTTGGTTCGGGACGAAGATACGCAGTATTTT	-	TRBJ2-3	TRBV5-1	-
CSVEEPTSEQYF	TGCAGCGTTGAAGAGCCGACCTCCGAGCAGTACTTC	few	TRBJ2-7	TRBV29-1	-
CASTDPRQGRGGYTF	TGTGCCAGCACCGACCCGAGACAGGGGCGTGGCGGCTACACCTTC	-	TRBJ1-2	TRBV9	TRBD1
CAWTGDLLYGYTF	TGTGCCTGGACAGGGGATCTCCTCTATGGCTACACCTTC	-	TRBJ1-2	TRBV30	-
CAWGTGTGGPEQFF	TGTGCCTGGGGAACCGGGACAGGGGGGCCTGAGCAGTTCTTC	-	TRBJ2-1	TRBV30	TRBD1
CSVEGTSGANVLTF	TGCAGCGTTGAAGGAACCTCTGGGGCCAACGTCCTGACTTTC	-	TRBJ2-6	TRBV29-1	-
CASSQWADLSNQPQHF	TGCGCCAGCAGCCAATGGGCAGACCTTAGCAATCAGCCCCAGCATTTT	-	TRBJ1-5	TRBV4-1	-
CASSGNEDRDTEAFF	TGCGCCAGCAGCGGAAATGAGGACAGGGATACTGAAGCTTTCTTT	-	TRBJ1-1	TRBV5-1	TRBD1
CASRVAGANVLTF	TGTGCCAGCAGGGTAGCTGGGGCCAACGTCCTGACTTTC	few	TRBJ2-6	TRBV28	-
CASSLAEGTGELFF	TGTGCCAGCAGCTTAGCGGAGGGGACCGGGGAGCTGTTTTTT	-	TRBJ2-2	TRBV7-9	-
CASSTFSGRQETQYF	TGTGCCAGCAGCACGTTTAGCGGGCGCCAAGAGACCCAGTACTTC	few	TRBJ2-5	TRBV13	TRBD2
CSVETGSEAFF	TGCAGCGTTGAAACAGGGTCTGAAGCTTTCTTT	few	TRBJ1-1	TRBV29-1	-
CASSARPREGIKGYTF	TGTGCCAGCAGCGCCCGACCTAGGGAGGGGATTAAGGGCTACACCTTC	-	TRBJ1-2	TRBV7-9	-
CASSFRDGPLEQYF	TGTGCCAGCAGCTTCCGGGACGGCCCCCTCGAGCAGTACTTC	-	TRBJ2-7	TRBV7-8	-
CASSPRNTEAFF	TGTGCCAGCAGTCCCCGAAACACTGAAGCTTTCTTT	few	TRBJ1-1	TRBV25-1	-
CASSPTQGALGTEAFF	TGCGCCAGCAGCCCAACCCAGGGGGCATTAGGCACTGAAGCTTTCTTT	few	TRBJ1-1	TRBV5-1	TRBD1
CASSTQGVGEKLFF	TGTGCCAGTAGTACACAGGGGGTAGGTGAAAAACTGTTTTTT	few	TRBJ1-4	TRBV19	TRBD1
CSVSTETYEQYF	TGCAGCGTTTCCACTGAAACCTACGAGCAGTACTTC	few	TRBJ2-7	TRBV29-1	-
CAWSLGGGVETQYF	TGTGCCTGGAGCCTAGGAGGGGGAGTGGAGACCCAGTACTTC	-	TRBJ2-5	TRBV30	-
CASSQGRRSDTGELFF	TGTGCCAGCAGCCAAGGTCGGAGGTCGGACACCGGGGAGCTGTTTTTT	-	TRBJ2-2	TRBV4-2	-
CAWSVQGANTGELFF	TGTGCCTGGAGTGTACAGGGGGCCAACACCGGGGAGCTGTTTTTT	once	TRBJ2-2	TRBV30	TRBD1
CASSRRLAGFTDTQYF	TGTGCCAGCAGCAGGAGACTAGCGGGTTTCACAGATACGCAGTATTTT	few	TRBJ2-3	TRBV9	TRBD2
CASSFLLSYNEQFF	TGTGCCAGCAGCTTCTTACTTTCCTACAATGAGCAGTTCTTC	-	TRBJ2-1	TRBV5-4	-
CASSEDRNSGNTIYF	TGTGCCAGCAGTGAGGACAGGAACTCTGGAAACACCATATATTTT	-	TRBJ1-3	TRBV28	TRBD1
CASSPNEKLFF	TGTGCCAGCAGCCCAAATGAAAAACTGTTTTTT	-	TRBJ1-4	TRBV2	-
CASSPPSVQETQYF	TGTGCCAGCAGCCCCCCCAGCGTCCAAGAGACCCAGTACTTC	-	TRBJ2-5	TRBV7-9	-
CASSIVSGSGVQYF	TGTGCCAGTAGTATAGTCTCGGGATCTGGGGTCCAGTATTTT	few	TRBJ2-3	TRBV19	-
CAWTQGIGTANYGYTF	TGTGCCTGGACCCAAGGGATTGGGACCGCCAACTATGGCTACACCTTC	-	TRBJ1-2	TRBV30	-
CAWDRTGELFF	TGTGCCTGGGACAGGACCGGGGAGCTGTTTTTT	-	TRBJ2-2	TRBV30	-
CASSLGLGLELFF	TGTGCCAGCAGCTTAGGCCTAGGCCTTGAGCTGTTTTTT	-	TRBJ2-2	TRBV7-3	-
CASSVPPTGELFF	TGTGCCAGCAGCGTACCCCCGACCGGGGAGCTGTTTTTT	-	TRBJ2-2	TRBV9	-
CASSDRETQYF	TGCGCCAGCAGTGATAGAGAGACCCAGTACTTC	-	TRBJ2-5	TRBV10-1	-
CASSQEEQGGNEQYF	TGCGCCAGCAGCCAAGAGGAGCAGGGGGGCAACGAGCAGTACTTC	-	TRBJ2-7	TRBV4-1	-
CSTRQGNYGYTF	TGCAGCACGCGACAGGGTAACTATGGCTACACCTTC	-	TRBJ1-2	TRBV29-1	TRBD1
CASSPSGQTHEKLFF	TGTGCCAGCAGCCCATCGGGACAAACGCATGAAAAACTGTTTTTT	-	TRBJ1-4	TRBV7-2	-
CASSGGTGVNTEAFF	TGTGCCAGCAGCGGAGGGACAGGGGTGAACACTGAAGCTTTCTTT	-	TRBJ1-1	TRBV7-9	TRBD1
CSVAPVVTNTEAFF	TGCAGCGTTGCCCCCGTGGTGACGAACACTGAAGCTTTCTTT	-	TRBJ1-1	TRBV29-1	-
CASSLYYAGEVEQFF	TGTGCCAGCAGCTTATATTATGCAGGGGAGGTTGAGCAGTTCTTC	few	TRBJ2-1	TRBV7-3	-
CASSSPGGNIGSYEQYF	TGCGCCAGCAGCTCTCCAGGGGGGAATATCGGTTCCTACGAGCAGTACTTC	once	TRBJ2-7	TRBV5-1	-
CASSQGRVVGDTQYF	TGCGCCAGCAGCCAAGGTCGAGTCGTGGGAGATACGCAGTATTTT	few	TRBJ2-3	TRBV4-3	-